This T cell receptor beta chain is from a study of blood T cell repertoires in COVID-19 (TCRdb year 2020). About the full investigation: Samples from collaborators originated in the United States, Italy and Spain and spanned both the acute and convalescent phases of COVID-19. Deeply sampled blood TCRbeta repertoires from subjects exposed to, actively infected with, or recovered from COVID-19 were included in the dataset. Samples were obtained from the ongoing ImmuneRACE study (first 160 participants) and from some 1,200 subjects provided by 6 global collaborators. The prospective study material was composed of cDNA or gDNA derived from T cells, B-cell-depleted T cells, or PBMCs. The sample metadata nearly always contained a de-identified subject ID, COVID-19 status, age in years and sex. The repertoires were released in a freely available public database meant as a resource for research on the immune response to SARS-CoV-2. Where available, HLA class I and class II types were obtained from metadata supplied by the sample provider rather than from assay-based typing. Summary of the overall study and its limitations: Clinical and demographic metadata were provided uncurated, with the amount varying by source and participant.

Concerning this clone itself: Its antigen remains unidentified. The sample holds no much larger clone one base away, and base qualities are not on file.

TCRbeta CDR3 regions were amplified from genomic DNA by means of the immunoSEQ Assay, a bias-controlled multiplex PCR. Concerning the study's data processing: Nucleated cell counts per sample were estimated from amplification of reference gene primers within the assay. Sequence reads were collapsed and filtered to measure the absolute abundance of every unique TCRbeta CDR3 rearrangement. For each sample, productive Simpson clonality was calculated as the square root of Simpson's diversity index over productive rearrangements. Here the immuneACCESS table is served through TCRdb, limited to in-frame sequences with V and J called. Missing clones are a known gap in these copies; in checked studies unresolved V genes cover under half, and the rest lacks a known reason. D and trimming come from the DNA, and the V and J calls and clone size come from that table. The sample table holds 250,000 to 350,000 clones, of which about 89% were seen once. Jointly, the top ten make up approximately 13% of the sample.

The collaborating institutions used their own protocols to collect whole blood in K2EDTA tubes. For TCRbeta analysis, collaborators shipped samples in one of three forms: frozen whole blood, isolated PBMCs, or DNA extracted from either of those sample types. This receptor was identified in an older woman with acute or convalescent COVID-19. The sequencing input was peripheral blood.

The DNA sequence follows: TGTGCCAGCAGTTTTGGACAGCAGATTGAAAAACTGTTTTTT. It codes for CASSFGQQIEKLFF. This sequence uses TRBV28 and TRBJ1-4; TRBD1 is a weak D gene call, 6 bases matching. The junction shows trimming of 3 bases on V and 7 bases on J, plus 12 bases between the germline ends. From a lookup of the germline V gene, CDR1 and CDR2 are MDHEN and SYDVKM. The cysteine opens and the phenylalanine closes a CDR3 of 14 amino acids. Only the CDR3 region is kept as DNA, spanning 42 bases read in frame from base 1.